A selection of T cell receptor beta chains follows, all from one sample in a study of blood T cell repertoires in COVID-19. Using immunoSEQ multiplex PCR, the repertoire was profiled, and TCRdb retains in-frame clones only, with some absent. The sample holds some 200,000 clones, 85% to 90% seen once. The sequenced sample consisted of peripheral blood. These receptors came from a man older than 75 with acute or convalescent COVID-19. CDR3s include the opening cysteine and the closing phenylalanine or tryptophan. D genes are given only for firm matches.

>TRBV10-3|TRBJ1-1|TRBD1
CAISDSGTGNTEAFF
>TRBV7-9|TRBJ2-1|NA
CASGPQGLRVVNEQFF
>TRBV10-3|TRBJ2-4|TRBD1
CAISESTTGDLAKNIQYF
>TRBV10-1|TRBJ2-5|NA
CASSESMGRGSETQYF
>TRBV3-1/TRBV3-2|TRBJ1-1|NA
CASRKAWYTEAFF
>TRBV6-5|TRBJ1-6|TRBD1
CASSSGTGPPNSPLHF
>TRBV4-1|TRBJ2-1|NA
CASSQDRTEPYNEQFF
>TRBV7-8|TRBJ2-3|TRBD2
CASSPRRLAGGGGTDTQYF
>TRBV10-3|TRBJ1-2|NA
CATVADTHNYGYTF
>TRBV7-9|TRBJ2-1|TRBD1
CATNHQGVDEQFF
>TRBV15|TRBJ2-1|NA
CATSRDSLNEQFF
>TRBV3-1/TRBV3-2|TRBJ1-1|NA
CASSQWQGNTEAFF
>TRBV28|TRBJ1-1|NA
CASSSRINTEAFF
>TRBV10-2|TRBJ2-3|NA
CASSEAGNTQYF
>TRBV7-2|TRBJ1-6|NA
CASSLPGHRALHF
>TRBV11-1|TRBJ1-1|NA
CASSLNGPVNTEAFF
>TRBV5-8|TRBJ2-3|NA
CASSSPNWVAGPDTQYF